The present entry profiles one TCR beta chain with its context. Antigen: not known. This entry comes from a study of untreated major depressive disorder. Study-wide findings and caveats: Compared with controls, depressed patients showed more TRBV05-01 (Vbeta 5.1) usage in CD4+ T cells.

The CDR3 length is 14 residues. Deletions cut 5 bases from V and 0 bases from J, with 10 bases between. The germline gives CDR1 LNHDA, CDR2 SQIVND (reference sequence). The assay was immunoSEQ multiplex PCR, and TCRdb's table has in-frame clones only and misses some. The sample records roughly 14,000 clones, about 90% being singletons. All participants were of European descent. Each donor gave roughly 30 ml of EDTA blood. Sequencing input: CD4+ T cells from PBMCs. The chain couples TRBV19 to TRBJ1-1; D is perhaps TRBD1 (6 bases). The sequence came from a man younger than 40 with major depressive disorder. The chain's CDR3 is CASSPQGMNTEAFF. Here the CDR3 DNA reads TGTGCCAGTAGTCCCCAGGGGATGAACACTGAAGCTTTCTTT.